One and the same sample provided the 12 T cell receptor beta chains below, sequenced in a study of beta chain features in type 1 diabetes listed by TCRdb under 2018. These receptors' antigens are unknown. The library was produced with the immunoSEQ multiplex PCR assay. All of the isolated RNA was reverse transcribed with the High Capacity cDNA Reverse Transcription Kit, so expressed TCRB transcripts were sequenced. What TCRdb holds here is the immuneACCESS table cut down to in-frame rearrangements. Part of the clones is not present; checked against another copy, under half of the missing clones reflect an unresolved V gene, and the others are unexplained. This sample is represented by 640,000 or so clones; 11% to 15% of them were singletons. Less than 0.04% of the sample comes from the top ten. The paper as a whole reports these results and caveats: A moderate but significant shortening of TCRB CDR3 length was observed in type 1 diabetes patients in all four CD4+ subsets.

Sequences were obtained from naive CD4+ T cells from blood. Interpreted using the paper, the cell subset or site label stands for: true naive CD4+ T cells. These TCRs come from a man between 18 and 29 years old with type 1 diabetes.

Details on this clone: Its ends do not fully match the called genes, so a read error is possible. The chain recombines TRBV7-9 with TRBJ2-7; the D gene is possibly TRBD2 (6 bases). Germline assignment: CDR1 SEHNR and CDR2 FQNEAQ (reference sequence). This CDR3 comprises 12 residues. In DNA, the CDR3 is TGTGCCAGCAGCGACCGGCGTAGCGGCGTACTCTTC. Translation gives CASSDRRSGVLF. Full variable domain (remainder filled in from reference TRBV7-9 and TRBJ2-7): DTGVSQNPRHKITKRGQNVTFRCDPISEHNRLYWYRQTLGQGPEFLTYFQNEAQLEKSRLLSDRFSAERPKGSFSTLEIQRTEQGDSAMYLCASSDRRSGVLFGPGTRLTVT.

In DNA form, the CDR3 reads TGTGCCAGCAGCCCGGGGGGCCGCGACTATGGCTACACCTTC. This encodes CASSPGGRDYGYTF. This chain uses TRBV6-6 with TRBJ1-2; maybe TRBD1 (6 bases). This CDR3 spans 14 amino acids. The germline CDR1 and CDR2 sequences are MNHNY and SVGAGI (reference sequence). The germline V and J ends were trimmed by 6 bases and 3 bases, with 14 bases remaining between them.

The rearrangement joins TRBV9 to TRBJ2-2, with TRBD1 identical over 7 bases. There are 16 residues in the CDR3. With 3 bases clipped from V and 6 bases from J, the junction kept 11 bases outside the gene matches. Germline CDR1 is SGDLS and CDR2 is YYNGEE. The CDR3 region is CASSANEGAAAGELFF. In DNA form, the CDR3 reads TGTGCCAGCAGCGCTAACGAGGGGGCAGCAGCCGGGGAGCTGTTTTTT.

This clone was observed a handful of times. This chain joins TRBV30 and TRBJ1-2, with 9 nucleotides matching TRBD1. This CDR3 has 14 amino acids. Germline values: CDR1 GTSNPN, CDR2 SVGIG (reference sequence). V lost 2 bases and J lost 4; bases outside the gene matches: 5. The CDR3 DNA follows: TGTGCCTGGAGTTCGACAGGGGGTAGCTATGGCTACACCTTC. This codes for CAWSSTGGSYGYTF.

This clone was seen only a few times. V gene TRBV30 combines with J gene TRBJ1-5, with 7 positions matching TRBD1. Germline-derived CDR1 and CDR2 are GTSNPN and SVGIG (reference sequence). The CDR3 is 16 residues long. The trim removed 0 bases at V and 6 bases at J, leaving 11 bases unmatched. The CDR3 region is CAWSVHTGALTQPQHF. The CDR3 nucleotides read TGTGCCTGGAGTGTACATACAGGGGCATTGACTCAGCCCCAGCATTTT.

V and J are TRBV18 and TRBJ2-7; TRBD1 matches at 8 bases. Trimming took 6 bases from V and 4 from J; bases not matched to a gene: 5. CDR1 KGHSH and CDR2 LQKENI come from the germline V gene. This CDR3 is 13 amino acids long. CDR3 DNA: TGTGCCAGCTCGCGACAGGGGATTTACGAGCAGTACTTC. The encoded protein is CASSRQGIYEQYF.

This clone was found a few times. CDR3 sequence (DNA): TGTGCCAGCAGTGAACCCGTGATAGAGACCCAGTACTTC. Translating it yields CASSEPVIETQYF. The V call is TRBV25-1, the J call TRBJ2-5, with D unresolved. Trimming took off 2 bases at V and 4 bases at J, with 8 bases between the two ends. CDR1 is MGHDK and CDR2 is SYGVNS in the germline V gene. CDR3 length: 13 amino acids.

This chain connects TRBV7-9 to TRBJ2-2; D possibly corresponds to TRBD1 (5 bases). From germline, CDR1 is SEHNR and CDR2 FQNEAQ (reference sequence). V was shortened by 6 bases and J by 4 bases, with 12 bases between the two germline ends. The CDR3 has 14 residues. The CDR3 bases are TGTGCCAGCAGTGGGGCAGGATCCACCGGGGAGCTGTTTTTT. This sequence encodes CASSGAGSTGELFF.

This clone came up a few times. The V and J genes are TRBV28 and TRBJ2-7, with D perhaps matching TRBD1 (7 bases). Germline V gene data show CDR1 as MDHEN and CDR2 as SYDVKM. The CDR3 runs 15 residues. V lost 5 bases and J lost 3, with 17 bases in between. The CDR3 DNA reads TGTGCCAGCAGTCCCGGTGGAGGGGGCAACTACGAGCAGTACTTC. It encodes CASSPGGGGNYEQYF.

The chain recombines TRBV5-1 with TRBJ2-4; possibly TRBD2 for D (5 bases). V was pared by 1 base and J by 8 bases, with 13 bases between. From germline, CDR1 is SGHRS and CDR2 YFSETQ. The CDR3 sequence is 14 residues long. CDR3 sequence (DNA): TGCGCCAGCAGCTTGTTGAACGGGATGGACATTCAGTACTTC. Its protein product is CASSLLNGMDIQYF.

The chain recombines TRBV7-2 with TRBJ2-1, with a weak D call TRBD2 (7 bases). Germline CDR1 is SGHTA and CDR2 is FQGNSA. The CDR3 sequence is 15 residues long. The V and J ends lost 3 bases and 8 bases respectively, with 17 bases between them. The CDR3 region is CASSFRWGGLDEQFF. The CDR3 coding sequence is TGTGCCAGCAGCTTTAGGTGGGGGGGCCTCGATGAGCAGTTCTTC.

This chain links TRBV23-1 with TRBJ2-4, with D hard to call. TRBV23-1 is marked as an open reading frame, function uncertain. CDR3 length: 20 amino acids. Trimming took off 4 bases at V and 0 bases at J, with 25 bases between the two ends. The CDR3 reads CASSLKASRCLKLAKNIQYF. CDR3 coding DNA: TGCGCCAGCAGTCTTAAGGCGAGTCGCTGCCTGAAACTAGCCAAAAACATTCAGTACTTC.